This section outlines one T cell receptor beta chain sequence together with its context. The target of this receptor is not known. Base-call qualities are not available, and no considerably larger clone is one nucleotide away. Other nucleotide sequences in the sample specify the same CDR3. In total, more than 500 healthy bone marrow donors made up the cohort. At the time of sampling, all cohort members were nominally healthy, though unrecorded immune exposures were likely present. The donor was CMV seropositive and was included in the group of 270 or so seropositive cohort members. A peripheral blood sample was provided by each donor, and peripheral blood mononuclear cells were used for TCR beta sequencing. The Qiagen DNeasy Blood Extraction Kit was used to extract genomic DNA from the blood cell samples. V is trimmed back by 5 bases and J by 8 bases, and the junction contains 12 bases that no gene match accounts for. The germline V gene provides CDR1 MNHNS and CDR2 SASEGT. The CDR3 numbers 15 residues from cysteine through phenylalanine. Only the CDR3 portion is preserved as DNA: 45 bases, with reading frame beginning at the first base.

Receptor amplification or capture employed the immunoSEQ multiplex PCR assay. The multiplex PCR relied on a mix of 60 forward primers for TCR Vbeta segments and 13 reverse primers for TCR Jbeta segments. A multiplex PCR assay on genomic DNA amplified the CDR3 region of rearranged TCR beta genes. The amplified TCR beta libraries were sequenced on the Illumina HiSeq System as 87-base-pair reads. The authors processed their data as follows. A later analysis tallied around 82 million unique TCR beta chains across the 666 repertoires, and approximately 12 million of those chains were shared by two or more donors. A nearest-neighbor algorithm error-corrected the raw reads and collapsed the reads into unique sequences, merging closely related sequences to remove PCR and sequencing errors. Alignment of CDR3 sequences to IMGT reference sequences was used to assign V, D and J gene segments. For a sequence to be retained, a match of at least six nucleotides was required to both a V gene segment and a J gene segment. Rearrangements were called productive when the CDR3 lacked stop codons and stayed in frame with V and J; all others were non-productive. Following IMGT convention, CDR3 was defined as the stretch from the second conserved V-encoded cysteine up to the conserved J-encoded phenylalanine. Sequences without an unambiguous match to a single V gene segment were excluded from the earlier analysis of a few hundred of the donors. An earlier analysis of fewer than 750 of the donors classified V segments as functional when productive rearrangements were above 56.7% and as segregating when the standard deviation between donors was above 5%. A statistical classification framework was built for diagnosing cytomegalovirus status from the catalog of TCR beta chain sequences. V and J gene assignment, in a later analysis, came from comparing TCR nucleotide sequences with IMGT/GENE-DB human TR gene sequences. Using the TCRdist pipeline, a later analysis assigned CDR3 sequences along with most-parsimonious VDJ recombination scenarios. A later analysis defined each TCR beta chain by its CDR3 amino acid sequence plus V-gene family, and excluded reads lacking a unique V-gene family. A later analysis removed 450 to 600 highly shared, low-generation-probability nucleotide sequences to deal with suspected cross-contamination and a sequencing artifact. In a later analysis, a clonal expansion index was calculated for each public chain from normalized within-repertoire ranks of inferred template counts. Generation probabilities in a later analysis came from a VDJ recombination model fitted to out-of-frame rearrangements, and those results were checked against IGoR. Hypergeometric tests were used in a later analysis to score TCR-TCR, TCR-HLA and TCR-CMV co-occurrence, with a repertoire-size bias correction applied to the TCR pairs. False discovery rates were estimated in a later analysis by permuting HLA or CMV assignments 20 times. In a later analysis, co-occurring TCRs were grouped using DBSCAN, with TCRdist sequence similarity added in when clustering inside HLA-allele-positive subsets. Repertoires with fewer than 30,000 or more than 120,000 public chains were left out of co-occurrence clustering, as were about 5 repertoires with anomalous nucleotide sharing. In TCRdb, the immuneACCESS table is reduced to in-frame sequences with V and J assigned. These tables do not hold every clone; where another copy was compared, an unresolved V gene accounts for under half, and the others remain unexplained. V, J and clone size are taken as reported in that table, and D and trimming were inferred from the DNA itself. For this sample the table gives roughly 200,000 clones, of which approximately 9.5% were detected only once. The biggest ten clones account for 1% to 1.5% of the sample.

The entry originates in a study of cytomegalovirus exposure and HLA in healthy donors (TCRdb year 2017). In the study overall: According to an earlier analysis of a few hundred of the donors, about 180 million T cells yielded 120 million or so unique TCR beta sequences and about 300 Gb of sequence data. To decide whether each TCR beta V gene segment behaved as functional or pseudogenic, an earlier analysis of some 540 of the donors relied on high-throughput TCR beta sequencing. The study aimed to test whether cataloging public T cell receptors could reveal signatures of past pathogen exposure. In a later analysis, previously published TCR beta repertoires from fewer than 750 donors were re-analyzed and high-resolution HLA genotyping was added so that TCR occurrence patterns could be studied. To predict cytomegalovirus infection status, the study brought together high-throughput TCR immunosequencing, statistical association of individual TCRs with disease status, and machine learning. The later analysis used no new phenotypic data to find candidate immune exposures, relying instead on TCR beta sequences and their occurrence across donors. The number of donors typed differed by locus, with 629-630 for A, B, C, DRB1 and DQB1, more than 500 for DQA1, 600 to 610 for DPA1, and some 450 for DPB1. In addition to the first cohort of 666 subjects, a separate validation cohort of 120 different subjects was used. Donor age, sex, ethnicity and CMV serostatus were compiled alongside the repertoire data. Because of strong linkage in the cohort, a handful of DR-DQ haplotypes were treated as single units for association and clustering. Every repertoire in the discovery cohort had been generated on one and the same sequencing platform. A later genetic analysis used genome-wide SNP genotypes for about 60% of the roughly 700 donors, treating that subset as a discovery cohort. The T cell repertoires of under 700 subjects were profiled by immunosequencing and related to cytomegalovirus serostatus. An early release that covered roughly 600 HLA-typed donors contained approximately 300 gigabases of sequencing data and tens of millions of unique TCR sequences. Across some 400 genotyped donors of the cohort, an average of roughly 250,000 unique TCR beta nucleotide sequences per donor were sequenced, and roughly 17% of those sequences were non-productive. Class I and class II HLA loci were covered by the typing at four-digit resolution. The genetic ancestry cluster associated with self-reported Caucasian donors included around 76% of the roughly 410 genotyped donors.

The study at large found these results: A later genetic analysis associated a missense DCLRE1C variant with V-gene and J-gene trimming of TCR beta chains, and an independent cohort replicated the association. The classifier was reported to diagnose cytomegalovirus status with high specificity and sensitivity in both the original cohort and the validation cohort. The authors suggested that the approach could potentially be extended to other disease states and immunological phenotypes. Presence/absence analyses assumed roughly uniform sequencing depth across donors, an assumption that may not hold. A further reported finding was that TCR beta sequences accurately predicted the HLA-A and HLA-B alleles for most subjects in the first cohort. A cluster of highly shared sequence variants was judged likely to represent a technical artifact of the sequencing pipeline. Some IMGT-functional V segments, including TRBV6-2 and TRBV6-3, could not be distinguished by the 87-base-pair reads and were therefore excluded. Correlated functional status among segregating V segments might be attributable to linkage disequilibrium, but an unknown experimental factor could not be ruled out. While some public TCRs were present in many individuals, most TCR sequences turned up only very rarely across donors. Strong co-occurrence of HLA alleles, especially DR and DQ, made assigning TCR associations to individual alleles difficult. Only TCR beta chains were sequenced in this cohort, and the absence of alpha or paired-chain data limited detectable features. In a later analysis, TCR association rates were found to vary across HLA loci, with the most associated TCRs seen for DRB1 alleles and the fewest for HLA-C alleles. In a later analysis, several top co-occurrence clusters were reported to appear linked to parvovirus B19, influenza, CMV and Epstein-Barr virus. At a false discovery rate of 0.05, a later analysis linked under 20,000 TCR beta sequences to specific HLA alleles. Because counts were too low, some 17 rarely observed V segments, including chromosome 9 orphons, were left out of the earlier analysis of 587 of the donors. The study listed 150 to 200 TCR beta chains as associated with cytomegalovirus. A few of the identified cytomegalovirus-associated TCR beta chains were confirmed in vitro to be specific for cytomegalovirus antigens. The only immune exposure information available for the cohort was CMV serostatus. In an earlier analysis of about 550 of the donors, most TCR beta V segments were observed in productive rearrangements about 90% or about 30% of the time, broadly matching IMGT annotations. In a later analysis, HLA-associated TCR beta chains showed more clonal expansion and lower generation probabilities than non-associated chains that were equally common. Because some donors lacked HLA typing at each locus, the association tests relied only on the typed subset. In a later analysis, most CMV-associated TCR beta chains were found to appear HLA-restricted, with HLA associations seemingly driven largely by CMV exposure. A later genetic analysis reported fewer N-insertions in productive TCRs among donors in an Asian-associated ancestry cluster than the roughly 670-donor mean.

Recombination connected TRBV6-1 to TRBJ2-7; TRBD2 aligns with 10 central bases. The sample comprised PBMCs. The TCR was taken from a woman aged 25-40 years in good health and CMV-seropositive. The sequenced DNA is TGTGCCAGCAGTCCCAGCCGGACTAGCGGCTCTAAGCAGTACTTC. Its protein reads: CASSPSRTSGSKQYF.